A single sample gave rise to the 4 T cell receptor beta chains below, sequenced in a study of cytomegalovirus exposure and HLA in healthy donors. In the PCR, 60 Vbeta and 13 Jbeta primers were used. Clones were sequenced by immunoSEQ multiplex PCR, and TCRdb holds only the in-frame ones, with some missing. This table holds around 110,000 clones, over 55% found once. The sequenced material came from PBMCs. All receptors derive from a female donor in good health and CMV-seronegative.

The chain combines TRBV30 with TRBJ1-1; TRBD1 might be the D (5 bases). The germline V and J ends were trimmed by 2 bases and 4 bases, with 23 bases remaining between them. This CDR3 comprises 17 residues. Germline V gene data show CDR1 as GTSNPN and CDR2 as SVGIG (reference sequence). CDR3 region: CAWSLGGLSGDVTEAFF. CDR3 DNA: TGTGCCTGGAGTTTGGGAGGGCTGTCGGGGGATGTCACTGAAGCTTTCTTT.

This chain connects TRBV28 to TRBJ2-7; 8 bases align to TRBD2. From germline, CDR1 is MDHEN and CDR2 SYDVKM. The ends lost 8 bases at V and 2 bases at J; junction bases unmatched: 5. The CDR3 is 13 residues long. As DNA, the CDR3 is TGTGCCAGCTGCGGGGGGTATACCTACGAGCAGTACTTC. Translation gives CASCGGYTYEQYF.

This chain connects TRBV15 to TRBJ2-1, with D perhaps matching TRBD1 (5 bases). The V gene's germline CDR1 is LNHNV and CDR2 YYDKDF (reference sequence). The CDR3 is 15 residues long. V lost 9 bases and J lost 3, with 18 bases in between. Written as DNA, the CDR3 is TGTGCCACAGGGCTTACGGCTCAGGGCTACAATGAGCAGTTCTTC. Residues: CATGLTAQGYNEQFF.

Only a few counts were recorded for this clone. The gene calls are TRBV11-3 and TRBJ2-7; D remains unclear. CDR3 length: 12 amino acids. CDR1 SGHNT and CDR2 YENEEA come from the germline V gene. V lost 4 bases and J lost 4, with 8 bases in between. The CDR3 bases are TGTGCCAGCAGCTCGACAAATTACGAGCAGTACTTC. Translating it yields CASSSTNYEQYF.